These 27 T cell receptor beta chains originate from one sample sequenced in a study of OX40 agonist ivuxolimab in advanced cancers. Sequenced by immunoSEQ multiplex PCR; TCRdb stores in-frame clones only, minus some. The sample comprises 15,000 to 20,000 clones, roughly four fifths of which are singletons, and about 26% rests with the top ten. This material consisted of CD4+ or CD8+ T cells sorted from blood, taken in a trial of the OX40 agonist ivuxolimab. Every receptor here comes from an adult with an advanced solid tumor such as melanoma, head and neck, liver or kidney cancer.

This clone is medium-sized (0.01 to 0.1%) within its sample. This chain connects TRBV7-6 to TRBJ2-5, with TRBD2 matching 11 bases. The CDR3 has 19 amino acids. CDR1 and CDR2 (germline): SGHVS, FNYEAQ. Losses at the gene ends were 5 bases for V and 7 bases for J; bases not matched to a gene: 21. CDR3 DNA sequence: TGTGCCAGCAGCCCACGGGGTAGCGGGGGGGACGAATCTTCTTCGACCCAGTACTTC. Protein: CASSPRGSGGDESSSTQYF.

The chain employs TRBV19 and TRBJ2-1; D unresolved. This CDR3 spans 15 amino acids. V dropped 7 bases and J dropped 0 bases, with 13 bases sitting between them. Germline V lookup: CDR1 LNHDA, CDR2 SQIVND (reference sequence). The CDR3 region has the DNA TGTGCCAGTAATCGAGCGCCCAGCTCCTACAATGAGCAGTTCTTC. Translation: CASNRAPSSYNEQFF. The full variable domain, with the rest looked up from reference TRBV19 and TRBJ2-1, is DGGITQSPKYLFRKEGQNVTLSCEQNLNHDAMYWYRQDPGQGLRLIYYSQIVNDFQKGDIAEGYSVSREKKESFPLTVTSAQKNPTAFYLCASNRAPSSYNEQFFGPGTRLTVL.

The rearrangement joins TRBV27 to TRBJ1-5, with 9 bases matching TRBD1. The CDR3 has 14 amino acids. Germline lookup yields CDR1 MNHEY and CDR2 SMNVEV (reference sequence). The ends lost 3 bases at V and 9 bases at J; junction bases unmatched: 6. The CDR3 nucleotides are TGTGCCAGCAGTTTGGGACAGGGTGCCCGGCCCCAGCATTTT. Encoded protein: CASSLGQGARPQHF.

Only a few counts were recorded for this clone. The chain employs TRBV7-6 and TRBJ1-5; no clear D gene. The CDR3 has 17 amino acids. V was shortened by 1 base and J by 2 bases, with 15 bases between the two germline ends. Germline CDR1 SGHVS, CDR2 FNYEAQ. CDR3 DNA: TGTGCCAGCAGCTTAGGAGCGGGCCCTCCGGGCAATCAGCCCCAGCATTTT. It codes for CASSLGAGPPGNQPQHF.

The chain has TRBV30 and TRBJ1-2; D is unclear. The CDR3 is 11 amino acids. Germline assignment: CDR1 GTSNPN and CDR2 SVGIG (reference sequence). V lost 5 bases to trimming and J lost 3 bases, with 7 bases between them. The CDR3 nucleotides read TGTGCCTGGTTGCTTCACTATGGCTACACCTTC. Its protein product is CAWLLHYGYTF.

This chain joins TRBV5-4 and TRBJ1-2; possible D gene TRBD1, 5 bases. V lost 0 bases to trimming and J lost 2 bases, with 11 bases between them. The CDR3 runs to 15 residues. CDR1 SGHNT and CDR2 YYREEE come from the germline V gene (reference sequence). CDR3 region: CASSLGPQGNYGYTF. The CDR3 DNA reads TGTGCCAGCAGCTTGGGGCCCCAGGGAAACTATGGCTACACCTTC.

The chain links TRBV11-2 to TRBJ2-7, with 9 nucleotides matching TRBD2. The trim removed 5 bases at V and 1 base at J, leaving 9 bases unmatched. The CDR3 runs 16 residues. Germline CDR1 reads SGHAT; CDR2 reads FQNNGV. CDR3 amino acids: CASSLERLAGSYEQYF. CDR3 in DNA: TGTGCCAGCAGCCTCGAACGGCTAGCGGGGTCCTACGAGCAGTACTTC. Together with reference TRBV11-2 and TRBJ2-7, the CDR3 gives the full variable domain: EAGVAQSPRYKIIEKRQSVAFWCNPISGHATLYWYQQILGQGPKLLIQFQNNGVVDDSQLPKDRFSAERLKGVDSTLKIQPAKLEDSAVYLCASSLERLAGSYEQYFGPGTRLTVT.

The J gene is TRBJ2-7, the V gene TRBV6-6; D is undetermined. Germline V CDR1 and CDR2: MNHNY, SVGAGI (reference sequence). V was trimmed by 2 bases and J by 0 bases, leaving 8 bases between them. The CDR3 is made up of 14 amino acids. Here the CDR3 DNA reads TGTGCCAGCAGTTACCCACCGAGCTCCTACGAGCAGTACTTC. Amino acid sequence: CASSYPPSSYEQYF.

The genes are TRBV6-6 and TRBJ2-5, with 9 positions matching TRBD1. This CDR3 is built from 15 residues. CDR1 is MNHNY, CDR2 SVGAGI, per germline (reference sequence). V was clipped by 7 bases and J by 3 bases; unmatched bases: 9. The DNA for the CDR3 is TGTGCCAGCAAAATCCAACAGGGGGCAAAAGAGACCCAGTACTTC. Residues: CASKIQQGAKETQYF.

The chain joins TRBV11-2 to TRBJ1-4, with unresolved D. The CDR3 has 14 residues. Trimming removed 3 bases at V and 8 bases at J, with 13 bases between. Germline CDR1 reads SGHAT; CDR2 reads FQNNGV. The CDR3 spells CASSFTVSGEKLFF. The CDR3 bases are TGTGCCAGCAGCTTTACAGTTTCGGGGGAAAAACTGTTTTTT.

The chain couples TRBV4-2 to TRBJ2-4; D is possibly TRBD1 (5 bases). The CDR3 is 13 amino acids. The V end was cut by 1 base, the J end by 7 bases, with 8 bases between. CDR1 and CDR2 from the germline V gene are LGHNA and YNFKEQ. The CDR3: CASSQAKGNIQYF. As DNA, the CDR3 is TGTGCCAGCAGCCAAGCTAAGGGGAACATTCAGTACTTC.

DNA of the CDR3: TGTGCCAGCAGCTTATTCTTAGCTTATGGCTACACCTTC. Its translation is CASSLFLAYGYTF. This chain connects TRBV7-9 to TRBJ1-2; no clear D. The V end was cut by 2 bases, the J end by 5 bases, with 9 bases between. The CDR3 length is 13 residues. Germline lookup yields CDR1 SEHNR and CDR2 FQNEAQ (reference sequence).

The chain recombines TRBV27 with TRBJ1-1; D gene unclear. Trimming took 2 bases from V and 5 from J, leaving 9 bases between them. The CDR3 length is 13 residues. The germline CDR1 and CDR2 sequences are MNHEY and SMNVEV (reference sequence). The DNA for the CDR3 is TGTGCCAGCAGTTTAAAGGTTGGGACTGAAGCTTTCTTT. It encodes CASSLKVGTEAFF.

The chain uses TRBV4-1 and TRBJ2-7; a weak D match, TRBD1 (6 bases). V was pared by 0 bases and J by 1 base, with 10 bases between. The CDR3 runs 15 residues. Germline CDR1 is MGHRA and CDR2 is YSYEKL. The CDR3, as DNA: TGCGCCAGCAGCCAAGAAGGGCAGGGGTCCTACGAGCAGTACTTC. Translated, it gives CASSQEGQGSYEQYF.

This clone turned up a few times. The chain employs TRBV19 and TRBJ2-5; 8 nucleotides line up with TRBD2. This CDR3 is 15 amino acids long. V shed 8 bases, J shed 4 bases, and the junction held 12 bases outside the gene matches. Germline CDR1 is LNHDA and CDR2 is SQIVND (reference sequence). The CDR3 loop is CASSNGGAGGETQYF. The CDR3 DNA follows: TGTGCCAGTTCCAACGGGGGGGCCGGCGGAGAGACCCAGTACTTC.

The rearrangement links TRBV11-2 to TRBJ2-5, with 8 bases lining up with TRBD1. CDR3 size: 14 residues. V gave up 3 bases and J gave up 5 bases; unmatched junction bases: 5. Germline CDR1 reads SGHAT; CDR2 reads FQNNGV. The CDR3 sequence: CASSLGQAWETQYF. CDR3 DNA: TGTGCCAGCAGCTTGGGACAGGCCTGGGAGACCCAGTACTTC.

The gene calls are TRBV19 and TRBJ1-5, with 7 bases that match TRBD1. Per germline, CDR1 LNHDA and CDR2 SQIVND (reference sequence). The J segment lost 2 bases and the V segment lost 4 bases, leaving 2 bases of the junction unmatched. The CDR3 extends over 14 amino acids. The CDR3 DNA reads as TGTGCCAGTAGTACTGACAGGGGCAATCAGCCCCAGCATTTT. This translates into CASSTDRGNQPQHF.

J is TRBJ1-6 and V is TRBV5-1; tentatively, D is TRBD1 (5 bases). Trimming stripped 4 bases from V and 3 bases from J, with 8 bases between. Per germline, CDR1 SGHRS and CDR2 YFSETQ. The length of the CDR3 is 14 residues. Written as DNA, the CDR3 is TGCGCCAGCAGCGACAGCGTCTATAATTCACCCCTCCACTTT. It is translated as CASSDSVYNSPLHF.

J is TRBJ2-1 and V is TRBV6-5; D not resolved. The germline V gene encodes CDR1 MNHEY and CDR2 SVGAGI. This CDR3 has 16 residues. V was clipped by 6 bases and J by 0 bases, with 15 bases between them. CDR3 in amino acids: CASSYDVRNSYNEQFF. The CDR3 bases are TGTGCCAGCAGCTACGACGTGCGGAACTCCTACAATGAGCAGTTCTTC.

This chain joins TRBV11-2 and TRBJ2-1; 9 positions agree with TRBD2. The V gene end was trimmed by 5 bases and the J gene end by 7 bases; junction bases not matched to a gene: 9. CDR1 SGHAT and CDR2 FQNNGV come from the germline V gene. This CDR3 region has 15 residues. CDR3 DNA sequence: TGTGCCAGCAGCCAGCTAGCGGGAATAGGTAATGAGCAGTTCTTC. This gives the protein CASSQLAGIGNEQFF.

This chain joins TRBV27 and TRBJ2-7, with D hard to call. The germline V and J ends were trimmed by 3 bases and 1 base, with 10 bases remaining between them. Germline lookup yields CDR1 MNHEY and CDR2 SMNVEV (reference sequence). This CDR3 is built from 14 residues. In nucleotides, the CDR3 is TGTGCCAGCAGTTTTGGTTCTCAATCCTACGAGCAGTACTTC. This codes for CASSFGSQSYEQYF.

The rearrangement links TRBV28 to TRBJ2-1; D is uncertain. CDR1 is MDHEN, CDR2 SYDVKM, per germline. The CDR3 is 13 residues long. V lost 6 bases and J lost 6, with 12 bases in between. CDR3 DNA sequence: TGTGCCAGCAGCTCCTTGCCCAGCAATGAGCAGTTCTTC. Protein sequence: CASSSLPSNEQFF.

This clone showed up just once. The chain has TRBV10-2 and TRBJ2-7; 8 bases line up with TRBD1. This CDR3 spans 15 amino acids. Germline V gene data show CDR1 as WSHSY and CDR2 as SAAADI. V was pared by 7 bases and J by 2 bases, with 10 bases of the junction left unmatched. The CDR3 region is CASTASGQDTYEQYF. CDR3 DNA sequence: TGCGCCAGCACTGCATCGGGACAGGATACCTACGAGCAGTACTTC.

This clone has more than one count but fewer than ten. This rearrangement joins TRBV4-1 to TRBJ2-7; perhaps TRBD1 as D (5 bases). Trimming removed 3 bases from V and 6 bases from J, with 12 bases in between. The CDR3 sequence is 13 residues long. Germline V gene sequence: CDR1 MGHRA, CDR2 YSYEKL. The chain's CDR3 is CASSQGSGLEQYF. CDR3 nucleotide sequence: TGCGCCAGCAGCCAGGGCTCAGGGCTCGAGCAGTACTTC.

This clone was detected a few times. Relative to the germline gene, one junction end is altered; a read error may explain this. The chain links TRBV10-3 to TRBJ1-2; 7 bases agree with TRBD1. Germline V gives CDR1 ENHRY, CDR2 SYGVKD. The CDR3 runs 14 residues. The CDR3 reads CAISLPTGTRGGAF. The DNA for the CDR3 is TGTGCCATCAGCCTACCGACAGGGACGCGCGGAGGGGCCTTC.

V usage is TRBV9 and J usage is TRBJ2-1; 11 bases align to TRBD2. With 3 bases clipped from V and 6 bases from J, the junction kept 8 bases outside the gene matches. From germline, CDR1 is SGDLS and CDR2 YYNGEE. The CDR3 is made up of 16 amino acids. CDR3 coding DNA: TGTGCCAGCAGCGGCTTAGCGGGAGGGCCGGGCAATGAGCAGTTCTTC. Protein: CASSGLAGGPGNEQFF.

The chain is built from TRBV7-6 and TRBJ2-3; D is perhaps TRBD1 (6 bases). CDR3 length: 16 amino acids. Germline V gene lookup returns CDR1 SGHVS and CDR2 FNYEAQ. V lost 1 base and J lost 3, with 14 bases in between. The CDR3, as DNA: TGTGCCAGCAGCTTAGGAGGGGGTTGGGGGACAGATACGCAGTATTTT. This encodes CASSLGGGWGTDTQYF.